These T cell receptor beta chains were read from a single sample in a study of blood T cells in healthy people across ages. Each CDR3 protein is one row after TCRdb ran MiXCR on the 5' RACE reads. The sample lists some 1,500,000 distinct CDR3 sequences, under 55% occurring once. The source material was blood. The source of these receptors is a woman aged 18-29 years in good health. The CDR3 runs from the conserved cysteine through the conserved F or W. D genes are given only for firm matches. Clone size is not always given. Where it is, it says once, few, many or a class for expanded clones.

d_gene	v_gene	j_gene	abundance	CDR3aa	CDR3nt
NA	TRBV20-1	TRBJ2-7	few	CSASMLQEQYF	TGCAGTGCTAGTATGCTACAAGAGCAGTACTTC
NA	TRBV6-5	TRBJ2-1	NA	CASSYGARAGSYNEQFF	TGTGCCAGCAGTTACGGGGCTCGGGCAGGCTCCTACAATGAGCAGTTCTTC
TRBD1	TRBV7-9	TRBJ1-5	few	CASSLDRWGNQPQHF	TGTGCCAGCAGCCTGGACAGGTGGGGCAATCAGCCCCAGCATTTT
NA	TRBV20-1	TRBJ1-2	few	CSARDLGLPGYTF	TGCAGTGCTAGAGATTTGGGACTTCCTGGCTACACCTTC
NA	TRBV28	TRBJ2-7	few	CASSFPRTRNSYEQYF	TGTGCCAGCAGTTTCCCCCGAACTAGAAACTCCTACGAGCAGTACTTC
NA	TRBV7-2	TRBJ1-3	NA	CASKYSRSGNTIYF	TGTGCCAGCAAATACAGCCGCTCTGGAAACACCATATATTTT
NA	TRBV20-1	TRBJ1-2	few	CSARDTSRAYGYTF	TGCAGTGCTAGAGATACGTCCAGGGCCTATGGCTACACCTTC
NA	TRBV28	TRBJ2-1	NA	CASGGGLYNEQFF	TGTGCCAGCGGAGGTGGACTTTACAATGAGCAGTTCTTC
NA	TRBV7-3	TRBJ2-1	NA	CASSWRVGRSYNEQFF	TGTGCCAGCAGTTGGAGGGTGGGAAGGTCCTACAATGAGCAGTTCTTC
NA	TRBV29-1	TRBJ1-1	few	CSVWTATEAFF	TGCAGCGTTTGGACGGCTACTGAAGCTTTCTTT
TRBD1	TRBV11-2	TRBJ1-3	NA	CASSSNARTGASGNTIYF	TGTGCCAGCAGCTCAAACGCCCGAACAGGGGCTTCTGGAAACACCATATATTTT
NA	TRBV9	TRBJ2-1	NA	CASSVTTLTEQFF	TGTGCCAGCAGCGTGACTACTCTGACTGAGCAGTTCTTC
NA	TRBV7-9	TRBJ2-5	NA	CASSLAESYNEQYF	TGTGCCAGCAGCTTAGCGGAGAGTTACAATGAGCAGTACTTC
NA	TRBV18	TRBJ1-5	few	CASSHRVGNQPQHF	TGTGCCAGCTCCCACAGGGTGGGCAATCAGCCCCAGCATTTT
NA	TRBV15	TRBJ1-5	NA	CATSRAQRGHQPQHF	TGTGCCACCAGCAGGGCCCAGCGGGGCCATCAGCCCCAGCATTTT
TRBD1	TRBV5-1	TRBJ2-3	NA	CASSLMDRTTHNTDTQYF	TGCGCCAGCAGCCTGATGGACAGGACGACCCATAACACAGATACGCAGTATTTT
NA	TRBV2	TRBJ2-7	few	CASSERRGQYF	TGTGCCAGCAGTGAAAGGCGCGGGCAGTACTTC
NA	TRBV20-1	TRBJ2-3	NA	CSARAGGIRTGDTQYF	TGCAGTGCGAGGGCAGGGGGGATTAGAACCGGAGATACGCAGTATTTT
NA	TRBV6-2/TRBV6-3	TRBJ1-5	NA	CASRTASKQPQHF	TGTGCCAGCAGGACAGCTAGCAAGCAGCCCCAGCATTTT
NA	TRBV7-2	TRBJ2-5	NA	CASSLGFAGYNEQYF	TGTGCCAGCAGCTTAGGATTCGCGGGGTACAATGAGCAGTACTTC
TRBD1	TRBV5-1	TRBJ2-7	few	CASSSGTGYHEQYF	TGTGCCAGCAGCTCCGGGACAGGGTACCACGAGCAGTACTTC
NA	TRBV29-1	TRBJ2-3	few	CSVSDRRDGTDTQYF	TGCAGCGTTAGCGACAGAAGGGACGGCACAGATACGCAGTATTTT
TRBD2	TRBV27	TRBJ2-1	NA	CASSSGTSGGGAGFF	TGTGCCAGCAGTTCCGGGACTAGCGGGGGGGGAGCAGGGTTCTTC
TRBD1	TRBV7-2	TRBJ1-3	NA	CASSRLTGTHTIYF	TGTGCCAGCAGCCGACTGACAGGGACTCACACCATATATTTT
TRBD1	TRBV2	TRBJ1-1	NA	CASSETGRGTEAFF	TGTGCCAGCAGTGAGACAGGGCGAGGGACTGAAGCTTTCTTT
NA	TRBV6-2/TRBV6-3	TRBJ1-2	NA	CASLLTAIGSYTF	TGTGCCAGCCTCCTGACGGCGATAGGGAGCTACACCTTC
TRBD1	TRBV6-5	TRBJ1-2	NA	CASSYSGTGRNGYTF	TGTGCCAGCAGTTACTCTGGGACAGGGAGGAATGGCTACACCTTC
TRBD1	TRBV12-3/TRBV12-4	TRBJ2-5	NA	CASSSRDRGGTQYF	TGTGCCAGCAGTTCCCGGGACAGGGGCGGGACCCAGTACTTC
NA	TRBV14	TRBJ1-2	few	CASSQEPGRFGGYTF	TGTGCCAGCAGCCAAGAACCAGGGAGGTTTGGTGGCTACACCTTC
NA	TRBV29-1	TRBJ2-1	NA	CSVTDRISHNEQFF	TGCAGCGTTACGGACAGAATTTCTCACAATGAGCAGTTCTTC
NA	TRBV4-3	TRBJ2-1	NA	CASRAERTSAYNEQFF	TGCGCCAGCAGAGCTGAACGGACATCTGCCTACAATGAGCAGTTCTTC
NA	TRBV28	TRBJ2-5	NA	CASSLTSWDYNEQYF	TGTGCCAGCAGTTTGACTAGTTGGGATTACAATGAGCAGTACTTC
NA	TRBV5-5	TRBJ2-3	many	CASSLQYGGDTQYF	TGTGCCAGCAGCTTGCAGTACGGTGGAGATACGCAGTATTTT
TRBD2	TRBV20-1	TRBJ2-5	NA	CSARVLAGPVQETQYF	TGCAGTGCTAGAGTCCTAGCGGGACCAGTACAAGAGACCCAGTACTTC
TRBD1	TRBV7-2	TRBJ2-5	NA	CASSSPGQVVEQYF	TGTGCCAGCAGCTCTCCAGGACAGGTAGTTGAGCAGTACTTC
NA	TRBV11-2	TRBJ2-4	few	CASSLDVLRGAKNIQYF	TGTGCCAGCAGCTTAGATGTCCTTAGGGGAGCCAAAAACATTCAGTACTTC
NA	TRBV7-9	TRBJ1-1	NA	CASSLVQVGEAEAFF	TGTGCCAGCAGCTTAGTTCAGGTGGGAGAGGCTGAAGCTTTCTTT
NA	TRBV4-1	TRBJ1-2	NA	CASSQDREAFYGYTF	TGCGCCAGCAGCCAAGATCGCGAGGCTTTCTATGGCTACACCTTC
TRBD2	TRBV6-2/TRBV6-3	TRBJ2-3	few	CASSYLAASYTQYF	TGTGCCAGCAGCTACCTAGCGGCGAGTTATACGCAGTATTTT
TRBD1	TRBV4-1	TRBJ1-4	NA	CASSPRGDRDEKLFF	TGCGCCAGCAGCCCGCGTGGTGACAGGGATGAAAAACTGTTTTTT
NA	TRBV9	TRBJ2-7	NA	CASSVSRAPYNEQYF	TGTGCCAGCAGCGTCAGCAGGGCCCCCTACAATGAGCAGTACTTC
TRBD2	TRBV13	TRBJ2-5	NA	CASSLMGLAGGPQETQYF	TGTGCCAGCAGCTTAATGGGACTAGCGGGGGGGCCCCAAGAGACCCAGTACTTC
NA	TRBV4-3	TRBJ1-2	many	CASSQVRQLNYGYTF	TGCGCCAGCAGCCAAGTGCGGCAGCTAAACTATGGCTACACCTTC
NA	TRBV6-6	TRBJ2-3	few	CASTLTFSSTDTQYF	TGTGCCAGCACGCTGACTTTTTCTAGCACAGATACGCAGTATTTT
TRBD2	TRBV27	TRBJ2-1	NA	CASSFAGGADEQFF	TGTGCCAGCAGTTTTGCCGGGGGGGCGGATGAGCAGTTCTTC
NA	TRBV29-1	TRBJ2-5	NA	CSARDHLETQYF	TGCAGCGCGAGGGACCACCTGGAGACCCAGTACTTC
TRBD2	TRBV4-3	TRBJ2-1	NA	CASSLGLAGFNGQFF	TGCGCCAGCAGTCTTGGACTAGCGGGTTTCAATGGGCAGTTCTTC
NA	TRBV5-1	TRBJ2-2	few	CASSLAQGGTGELFF	TGTGCCAGCAGCTTAGCCCAGGGAGGCACCGGGGAGCTGTTTTTT
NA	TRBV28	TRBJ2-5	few	CASSSVGAGQETQYF	TGTGCCAGCAGCTCCGTCGGGGCGGGGCAAGAGACCCAGTACTTC
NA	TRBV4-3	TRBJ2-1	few	CASSLVDRAVNTNEQFF	TGCGCCAGCAGCCTAGTAGATCGCGCTGTGAATACCAATGAGCAGTTCTTC
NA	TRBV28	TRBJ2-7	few	CASSSIRGLPYEQYF	TGTGCCAGCAGTTCCATCCGGGGGCTCCCCTACGAGCAGTACTTC
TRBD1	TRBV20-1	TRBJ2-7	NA	CSANRDRGNEQYF	TGCAGTGCTAACCGGGACAGGGGCAACGAGCAGTACTTC
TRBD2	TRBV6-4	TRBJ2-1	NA	CASSDGGGFSNEQFF	TGTGCCAGCAGTGACGGCGGGGGGTTCTCCAATGAGCAGTTCTTC
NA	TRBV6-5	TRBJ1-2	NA	CASSYRAEGLYGCIF	TGTGCCAGCAGTTATCGGGCAGAGGGGCTCTATGGCTGCATCTTC
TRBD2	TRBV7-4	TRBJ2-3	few	CASSLKSSGLCTQYF	TGTGCCAGCAGCTTAAAGAGTTCGGGACTATGTACGCAGTATTTT
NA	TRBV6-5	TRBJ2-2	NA	CASGRNRVAELFF	TGTGCCAGCGGCCGAAACAGAGTGGCGGAGCTGTTTTTT
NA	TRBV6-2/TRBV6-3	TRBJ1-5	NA	CASSSRVNNQPQHF	TGTGCCAGCAGTTCCCGGGTCAACAATCAGCCCCAGCATTTT